The 17 T cell receptor beta chains listed next were all sequenced from one sample in a study of T cell responses to AZD1222 COVID-19 vaccine. TCRdb keeps only in-frame clones here, not all; method: immunoSEQ multiplex PCR. The data hold over 60,000 clones, with roughly 87% observed a single time. Sample: peripheral blood, taken on day 0 of AZD1222 vaccination. The receptors were gathered from an adult in good health.

This chain connects TRBV5-8 to TRBJ2-1; 14 nucleotides line up with TRBD2. V gave up 3 bases and J gave up 7 bases; unmatched junction bases: 3. This CDR3 region has 15 residues. Germline V gene data show CDR1 as SGHTS and CDR2 as YDEGEE. The CDR3 DNA sequence: TGTGCCAGCAGCTCGGGACTAGCGGGGGTAAATGAGCAGTTCTTC. Protein: CASSSGLAGVNEQFF.

The chain uses TRBV4-2 and TRBJ1-2, with unresolved D. The CDR3 length is 14 residues. From germline, CDR1 is LGHNA and CDR2 YNFKEQ. V was shortened by 8 bases and J by 6 bases, with 19 bases between the two germline ends. The CDR3 DNA follows: TGTGCCAGCGGAGGAACTGTGGCTTCTAATGGCTACACCTTC. This translates into CASGGTVASNGYTF.

The V call is TRBV3-1 (or the pseudogene TRBV3-2), the J call TRBJ1-4; 7 nucleotides match TRBD1. V gave up 3 bases and J gave up 4 bases; unmatched junction bases: 5. Per the germline V gene, CDR1 is LGHDT and CDR2 is YNNKEL (reference sequence). CDR3 length: 15 residues. CDR3 nucleotide sequence: TGTGCCAGCAGCCATGCTGACAGGGTTAATGAAAAACTGTTTTTT. Translated, it gives CASSHADRVNEKLFF.

The V and J genes are TRBV5-1 and TRBJ1-2; D not certain. V was trimmed by 0 bases and J by 8 bases, leaving 11 bases between them. The CDR3 consists of 13 residues. Germline CDR1 and CDR2: SGHRS and YFSETQ. CDR3 region: CASSLGMTGGYTF. The CDR3 region has the DNA TGCGCCAGCAGCTTGGGGATGACTGGGGGCTACACCTTC.

The chain joins TRBV7-2 to TRBJ1-5, with D perhaps matching TRBD1 (5 bases). CDR1 and CDR2 from the germline V gene are SGHTA and FQGNSA. This CDR3 contains 15 residues. Trimming took off 5 bases at V and 7 bases at J, with 18 bases between the two ends. The CDR3 coding sequence is TGTGCCAGCAGCCCAAACTCGGGGGAGGGACAGCCCCAGCATTTT. Amino acids: CASSPNSGEGQPQHF.

This rearrangement joins TRBV7-9 to TRBJ2-3; the D is unclear. Germline V lookup: CDR1 SEHNR, CDR2 FQNEAQ (reference sequence). The CDR3 is 13 amino acids. The V and J ends lost 5 bases and 5 bases respectively, with 11 bases between them. The CDR3 region has the DNA TGTGCCAGCAGCCCCTCTCTAGGAGATACGCAGTATTTT. It translates to CASSPSLGDTQYF.

For the CDR3, the DNA is TGTGCCTGGGGGGATAACAATGAGCAGTTCTTC. It specifies CAWGDNNEQFF. The chain has TRBV30 and TRBJ2-1; unclear D gene. Germline loops: CDR1 GTSNPN, CDR2 SVGIG (reference sequence). The CDR3 sequence is 11 residues long. Trimming took off 5 bases at V and 5 bases at J, with 7 bases between the two ends.

The gene calls are TRBV7-9 and TRBJ2-2, with unresolved D. The CDR3 runs to 14 residues. V was shortened by 0 bases and J by 4 bases, with 6 bases between the two germline ends. Germline CDR1 and CDR2: SEHNR and FQNEAQ (reference sequence). The CDR3 spells CASSLADVTGELFF. In DNA, the CDR3 is TGTGCCAGCAGCTTAGCGGACGTCACCGGGGAGCTGTTTTTT.

This clone was seen only a few times. The gene calls are TRBV11-2 and TRBJ2-7, with D tentatively TRBD2 (5 bases). The CDR3 sequence is 13 residues long. Trimming pared 5 bases from V and 5 bases from J, leaving 13 bases between. CDR1 is SGHAT and CDR2 is FQNNGV in the germline V gene. Here the CDR3 reads CASSLTSMDEQYF. In DNA, the CDR3 is TGTGCCAGCAGCCTTACTAGTATGGACGAGCAGTACTTC.

The chain links TRBV28 to TRBJ1-1; the D is unclear. The CDR3 extends over 12 amino acids. The V gene's germline CDR1 is MDHEN and CDR2 SYDVKM. Trimming took off 4 bases at V and 5 bases at J, with 8 bases between the two ends. The CDR3 bases are TGTGCCAGCAGTTGGCGGGAAACTGAAGCTTTCTTT. Translating gives CASSWRETEAFF.

This clone was seen a single time. The J gene is TRBJ1-2, the V gene TRBV4-1; 7 bases agree with TRBD1. With 0 bases clipped from V and 6 bases from J, the junction kept 10 bases outside the gene matches. Germline CDR1 MGHRA, CDR2 YSYEKL. The CDR3 totals 16 residues. The CDR3 DNA follows: TGCGCCAGCAGCCAAGAAGCTCTGACAGGGAAAGATGGCTACACCTTC. Its translation is CASSQEALTGKDGYTF.

The chain uses TRBV27 and TRBJ2-5, with D uncertain. CDR1 and CDR2 (germline): MNHEY, SMNVEV (reference sequence). V gave up 6 bases and J gave up 5 bases, with 7 bases separating them. The CDR3 has 11 residues. CDR3 amino acids: CASRLRETQYF. CDR3 in DNA: TGTGCCAGCAGATTGAGGGAGACCCAGTACTTC.

V and J are TRBV7-9 and TRBJ1-6, with a weak D call TRBD1 (5 bases). This CDR3 comprises 15 residues. Germline V lookup: CDR1 SEHNR, CDR2 FQNEAQ (reference sequence). V dropped 5 bases and J dropped 5 bases, with 13 bases sitting between them. The CDR3 region is CASSPGSTDNSPLHF. CDR3 in DNA: TGTGCCAGCAGCCCTGGTTCGACAGATAATTCACCCCTCCACTTT.

This chain links TRBV6-4 with TRBJ1-2; the D is unclear. Germline V gene sequence: CDR1 MRHNA, CDR2 SNTAGT. V lost 2 bases, J lost 8 bases, and 12 bases lay in between. This CDR3 has 13 residues. The CDR3 sequence is CASSDPRVGGYTF. The CDR3 coding sequence is TGTGCCAGCAGTGACCCGCGCGTGGGAGGCTACACCTTC.

The V call is TRBV27, the J call TRBJ1-1; D possibly corresponds to TRBD1 (5 bases). V was clipped by 0 bases and J by 4 bases, with 12 bases between them. The CDR3 is 15 residues long. Germline lookup yields CDR1 MNHEY and CDR2 SMNVEV (reference sequence). The DNA of the CDR3 is TGTGCCAGCAGTTTATCTGGGGCGTCTGGCACTGAAGCTTTCTTT. Translation gives CASSLSGASGTEAFF.

The chain recombines TRBV5-4 with TRBJ1-1, with D possibly matching TRBD1 (5 bases). CDR1 is SGHNT, CDR2 YYREEE, per germline (reference sequence). V gave up 9 bases and J gave up 1 base, with 10 bases separating them. The CDR3 is 12 amino acids. Written as DNA, the CDR3 is TGTGCCACCCGACAGCCGAACACTGAAGCTTTCTTT. Protein sequence: CATRQPNTEAFF. The variable domain in full, with the rest retrieved from reference TRBV5-4 and TRBJ1-1, is ETGVTQSPTHLIKTRGQQVTLRCSSQSGHNTVSWYQQALGQGPQFIFQYYREEENGRGNFPPRFSGLQFPNYSSELNVNALELDDSALYLCATRQPNTEAFFGQGTRLTVV.

V usage is TRBV29-1 and J usage is TRBJ2-5; 13 bases map to TRBD2. Germline CDR1 reads SQVTM; CDR2 reads ANQGSEA. V shed 7 bases and J 0 bases; nucleotides not matched to a gene: 5. This CDR3 comprises 15 residues. CDR3 amino acids: CSARTSGGHQETQYF. CDR3 DNA sequence: TGCAGCGCCAGGACTAGCGGGGGACACCAAGAGACCCAGTACTTC. The whole variable domain, filled in from reference TRBV29-1 and TRBJ2-5, reads SAVISQKPSRDICQRGTSLTIQCQVDSQVTMMFWYRQQPGQSLTLIATANQGSEATYESGFVIDKFPISRPNLTFSTLTVSNMSPEDSSIYLCSARTSGGHQETQYFGPGTRLLVL.